These 19 T cell receptor beta chains were all obtained from the same sample, sequenced in a study of PD-1 blockade in classical Hodgkin lymphoma. All trial patients relapsed after autologous stem cell transplantation. TCRdb's table, derived via immunoSEQ multiplex PCR, lists solely in-frame clones and lacks some. The sample yields 95,000 to 100,000 clones, roughly 90% seen once. The sequenced sample was peripheral blood mononuclear cells (PBMCs), obtained before the second cycle of nivolumab. The receptors come from a human donor with classical Hodgkin lymphoma.

The rearrangement joins TRBV4-2 to TRBJ2-7; perhaps TRBD2 as D (6 bases). This CDR3 spans 11 amino acids. Germline assignment: CDR1 LGHNA and CDR2 YNFKEQ. V lost 5 bases and J 7 bases, leaving 9 bases between the germline ends. In DNA, the CDR3 is TGTGCCAGCAGCATGGCGGGGGAGCAGTACTTC. It encodes CASSMAGEQYF.

The chain combines TRBV21-1 with TRBJ2-5. TRBV21-1 represents a pseudogene. This CDR3 region has 17 residues. The CDR3 sequence is CASSKICRRGGQETQYF. Written as DNA, the CDR3 is TGTGCCAGCAGCAAAATCTGCCGTCGAGGGGGGCAAGAGACCCAGTACTTC.

V gene TRBV18 combines with J gene TRBJ2-7; 8 bases match TRBD1. The V segment lost 6 bases and the J segment 3 bases; nucleotides outside the gene matches: 10. CDR1 and CDR2 from the germline V gene are KGHSH and LQKENI. This CDR3 spans 15 amino acids. CDR3 region: CASSQQGVFYYEQYF. The CDR3 DNA reads as TGTGCCAGCTCCCAACAGGGGGTCTTCTACTACGAGCAGTACTTC.

This clone occurred once. The chain combines TRBV6-6 with TRBJ1-6; D not resolved. V was clipped by 6 bases and J by 0 bases, with 12 bases between them. Germline V lookup: CDR1 MNHNY, CDR2 SVGAGI (reference sequence). CDR3 size: 16 residues. The CDR3 loop is CASRVGLSSYNSPLHF. CDR3 nucleotides: TGTGCCAGCAGAGTTGGGCTCAGCTCCTATAATTCACCCCTCCACTTT.

This sequence joins TRBV10-2 and TRBJ2-5; TRBD2 matches 7 bases. Germline CDR1 WSHSY, CDR2 SAAADI. The trim removed 4 bases at V and 2 bases at J, leaving 4 bases unmatched. The CDR3 consists of 14 residues. The CDR3 reads CASSVTGLQETQYF. CDR3 coding DNA: TGCGCCAGCAGTGTCACGGGACTACAAGAGACCCAGTACTTC.

The chain combines TRBV10-3 with TRBJ2-3; D is undetermined. Germline loops: CDR1 ENHRY, CDR2 SYGVKD. The CDR3 is 15 amino acids. V was trimmed by 2 bases and J by 0 bases, leaving 9 bases between them. The CDR3 region is CAISETDGSTDTQYF. In nucleotides, the CDR3 is TGTGCCATCAGTGAGACCGACGGTAGCACAGATACGCAGTATTTT.

The chain couples TRBV29-1 to TRBJ1-1, with TRBD1 matching over 8 bases. After removal of 1 base from V and 1 base from J, the junction contained 8 bases not matched to a gene. The CDR3 is 16 residues long. CDR1 and CDR2 (germline): SQVTM, ANQGSEA. CDR3 DNA: TGCAGCGTTGAAGTGTCAGGGGGCCCGTGGAACACTGAAGCTTTCTTT. This sequence encodes CSVEVSGGPWNTEAFF.

This chain connects TRBV4-1 to TRBJ2-7; D may correspond to TRBD1 or TRBD2 (5 bases each). CDR1 MGHRA and CDR2 YSYEKL come from the germline V gene. There are 15 residues in the CDR3. V was cut by 3 bases and J by 4 bases, with 16 bases left in between. The CDR3 protein is CASSQEWTGPYEQYF. CDR3 nucleotide sequence: TGCGCCAGCAGCCAGGAGTGGACGGGGCCATACGAGCAGTACTTC.

The chain combines TRBV27 with TRBJ1-5; D gene ambiguous. Trimming cost V 1 base and J 0 bases, with 4 bases left between them. The CDR3 consists of 14 residues. The germline V gene has CDR1 MNHEY and CDR2 SMNVEV (reference sequence). The CDR3 DNA reads TGTGCCAGCAGTTTATTTGTTAGCAATCAGCCCCAGCATTTT. It encodes CASSLFVSNQPQHF.

V gene TRBV6-5 combines with J gene TRBJ2-1; a possible D gene is TRBD2 (5 bases). Trimming shortened V by 0 bases and J by 0 bases, and 9 bases separated the two germline ends. The CDR3 contains 16 residues. Germline CDR1 and CDR2: MNHEY and SVGAGI. Here the CDR3 DNA reads TGTGCCAGCAGTTACTCGAGCACTAGCTCCTACAATGAGCAGTTCTTC. It encodes CASSYSSTSSYNEQFF.

The chain has TRBV7-2 and TRBJ2-1; 7 nucleotides agree with TRBD2. The CDR3 totals 15 residues. V dropped 5 bases and J dropped 1; count of bases not matched to a gene: 5. Germline V lookup: CDR1 SGHTA, CDR2 FQGNSA. The CDR3 protein is CASSSQAGSYNEQFF. The CDR3 coding sequence is TGTGCCAGCAGCAGTCAAGCGGGGTCCTACAATGAGCAGTTCTTC.

The gene calls are TRBV15 and TRBJ2-7; 11 bases fit TRBD1. In germline, CDR1 is LNHNV, CDR2 YYDKDF (reference sequence). V was clipped by 0 bases and J by 2 bases; unmatched bases: 0. The CDR3 covers 15 residues. In nucleotides, the CDR3 is TGTGCCACCAGCAGAGAGGACAGGGGGCCCTACGAGCAGTACTTC. This encodes CATSREDRGPYEQYF.

This clone was seen once. As DNA, the CDR3 is TGTGCCAGCTCACCATTAGGAGGGTATCGGCAAGAGACCCAGTACTTC. Its translation is CASSPLGGYRQETQYF. V and J are TRBV18 and TRBJ2-5; D perhaps matches TRBD2 (6 bases). This CDR3 has 16 residues. The ends were cut back, 2 bases at V and 2 bases at J, with 15 bases in the middle. Germline V gene lookup returns CDR1 KGHSH and CDR2 LQKENI.

Only a few counts were recorded for this clone. The V and J genes are TRBV18 and TRBJ2-2; 7 nucleotides agree with TRBD1. The V gene's germline CDR1 is KGHSH and CDR2 LQKENI. V dropped 2 bases and J dropped 3; count of bases not matched to a gene: 6. There are 16 residues in the CDR3. CDR3: CASSPETGYDTGELFF. The CDR3 DNA reads as TGTGCCAGCTCACCAGAGACAGGGTATGACACCGGGGAGCTGTTTTTT.

This chain uses TRBV11-2 with TRBJ2-7; D is perhaps TRBD1 (5 bases). The CDR3 spans 15 residues. The V gene's germline CDR1 is SGHAT and CDR2 FQNNGV. Trimming stripped 1 base from V and 4 bases from J, with 14 bases between. The CDR3 sequence is CASSLVWGGQYEQYF. CDR3 in DNA: TGTGCCAGCAGCTTAGTTTGGGGCGGTCAGTACGAGCAGTACTTC.

The genes are TRBV19 and TRBJ1-2; unclear D gene. The CDR3 contains 12 residues. V was shortened by 5 bases and J by 6 bases, with 10 bases between the two germline ends. Germline V CDR1 and CDR2: LNHDA, SQIVND (reference sequence). CDR3 nucleotides: TGTGCCAGTAGTGTGGGCCGGGATGGCTACACCTTC. Translation: CASSVGRDGYTF.

The chain combines TRBV7-9 with TRBJ1-1; TRBD1 matches 8 bases. V dropped 6 bases and J dropped 2; count of bases not matched to a gene: 11. The germline V gene encodes CDR1 SEHNR and CDR2 FQNEAQ (reference sequence). The CDR3 spans 16 residues. Here the CDR3 DNA reads TGTGCCAGCAGAGGGACAGGCAGTGGGCCAAACACTGAAGCTTTCTTT. Translating it yields CASRGTGSGPNTEAFF.

The chain has TRBV6-5 and TRBJ1-2; tentatively, D is TRBD1 (5 bases). CDR3 length equals 12 residues. V gave up 8 bases and J gave up 4 bases, with 11 bases separating them. Germline V gene sequence: CDR1 MNHEY, CDR2 SVGAGI. The CDR3 loop is CASYTGGYGYTF. The CDR3 DNA reads TGTGCCAGCTATACCGGGGGCTATGGCTACACCTTC.

This clone was seen only a few times. The chain uses TRBV30 and TRBJ1-1, with D hard to call. There are 12 residues in the CDR3. Trimming removed 8 bases from V and 5 bases from J, with 15 bases in between. The germline gives CDR1 GTSNPN, CDR2 SVGIG (reference sequence). CDR3 in DNA: TGTGCCCTAGAACGGGGTAGGACTGAAGCTTTCTTT. It codes for CALERGRTEAFF.